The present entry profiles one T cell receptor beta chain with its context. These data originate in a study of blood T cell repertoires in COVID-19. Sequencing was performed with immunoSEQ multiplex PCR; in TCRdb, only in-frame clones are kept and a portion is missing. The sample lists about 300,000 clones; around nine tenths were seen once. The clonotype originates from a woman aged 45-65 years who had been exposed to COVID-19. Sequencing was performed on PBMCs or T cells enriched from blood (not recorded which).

As DNA, the CDR3 is TGTGCCAGCAGAGCTTACAAGGGGGTCGGCTACACCTTC. Translation gives CASRAYKGVGYTF. The chain joins TRBV11-2 to TRBJ1-2; weak D call: TRBD1 (6 bases). The CDR3 extends over 13 amino acids. Between the trimmed V and J ends, which lost 6 bases and 8 bases, there was a span of 16 bases. The germline V gene encodes CDR1 SGHAT and CDR2 FQNNGV.